This TCR beta chain was found in a study of cytomegalovirus exposure and HLA in healthy donors. General study findings and limits: Investigators reported under 200 TCR beta chains as tied to cytomegalovirus.

Only in-frame clones appear in the TCRdb table, and some are missing; sequencing was by immunoSEQ multiplex PCR. The sample has 100,000 to 120,000 clones, almost 96% seen once. This CDR3 spans 17 amino acids. Germline assignment: CDR1 MDHEN and CDR2 SYDVKM. With V trimmed by 3 bases and J by 4 bases, 13 bases remained unmatched. A single count supports this clone. Antigen specificity is unknown. The rearrangement links TRBV28 to TRBJ2-5; 8 bases map to TRBD2. The sequenced sample consisted of PBMCs. This receptor was obtained from a woman under 30 in good health and CMV-seronegative. The CDR3 DNA reads as TGTGCCAGCAGTTTTTCAGCGGGGGTGCCCGGGTTAGAGACCCAGTACTTC. Protein: CASSFSAGVPGLETQYF.